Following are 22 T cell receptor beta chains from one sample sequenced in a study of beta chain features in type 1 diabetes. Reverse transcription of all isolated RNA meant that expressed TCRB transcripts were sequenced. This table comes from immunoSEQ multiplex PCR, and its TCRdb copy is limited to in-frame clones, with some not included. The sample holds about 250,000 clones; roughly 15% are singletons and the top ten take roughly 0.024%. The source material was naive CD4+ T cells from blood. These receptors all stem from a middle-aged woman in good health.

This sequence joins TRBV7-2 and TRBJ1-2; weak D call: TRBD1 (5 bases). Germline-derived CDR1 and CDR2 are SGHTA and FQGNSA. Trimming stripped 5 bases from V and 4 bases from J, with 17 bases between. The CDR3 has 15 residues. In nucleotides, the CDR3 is TGTGCCAGCAGCATGGGGAGGGGAGATATCTATGGCTACACCTTC. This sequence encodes CASSMGRGDIYGYTF.

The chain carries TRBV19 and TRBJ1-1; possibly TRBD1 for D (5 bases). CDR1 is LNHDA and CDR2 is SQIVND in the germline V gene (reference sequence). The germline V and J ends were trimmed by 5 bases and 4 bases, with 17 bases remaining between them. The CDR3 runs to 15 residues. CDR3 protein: CASSQGAQITTEAFF. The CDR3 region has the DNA TGTGCCAGTAGTCAAGGGGCCCAAATCACCACTGAAGCTTTCTTT.

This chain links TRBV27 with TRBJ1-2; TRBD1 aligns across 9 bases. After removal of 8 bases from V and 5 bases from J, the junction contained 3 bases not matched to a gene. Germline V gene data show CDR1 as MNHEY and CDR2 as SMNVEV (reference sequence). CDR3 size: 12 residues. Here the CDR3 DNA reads TGTGCCAGCGTGGACAGGGGATATGGCTACACCTTC. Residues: CASVDRGYGYTF.

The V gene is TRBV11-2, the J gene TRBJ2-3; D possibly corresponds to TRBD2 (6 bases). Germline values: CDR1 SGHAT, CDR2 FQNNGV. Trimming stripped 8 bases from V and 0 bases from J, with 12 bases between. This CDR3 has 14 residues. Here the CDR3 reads CASSSGGSTDTQYF. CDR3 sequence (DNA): TGTGCCAGCTCCTCCGGGGGAAGCACAGATACGCAGTATTTT.

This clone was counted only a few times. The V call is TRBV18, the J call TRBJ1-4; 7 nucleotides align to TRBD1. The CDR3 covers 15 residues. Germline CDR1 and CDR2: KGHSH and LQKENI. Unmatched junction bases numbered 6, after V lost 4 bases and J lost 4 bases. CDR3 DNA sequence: TGTGCCAGCTCACAATGGACAGGCCTTAATGAAAAACTGTTTTTT. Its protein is CASSQWTGLNEKLFF.

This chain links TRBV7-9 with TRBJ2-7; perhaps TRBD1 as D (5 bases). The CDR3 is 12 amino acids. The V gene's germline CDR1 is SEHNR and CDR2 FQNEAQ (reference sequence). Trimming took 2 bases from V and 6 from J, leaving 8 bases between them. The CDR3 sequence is CASSLSQGEQYF. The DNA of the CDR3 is TGTGCCAGCAGCTTATCGCAGGGCGAGCAGTACTTC.

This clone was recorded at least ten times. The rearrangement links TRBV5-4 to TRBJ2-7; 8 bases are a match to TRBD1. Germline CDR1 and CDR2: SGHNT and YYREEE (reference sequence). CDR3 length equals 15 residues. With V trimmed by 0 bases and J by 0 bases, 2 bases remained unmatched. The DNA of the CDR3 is TGTGCCAGCAGCTTGGGACAGGGGAGCTCCTACGAGCAGTACTTC. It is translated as CASSLGQGSSYEQYF.

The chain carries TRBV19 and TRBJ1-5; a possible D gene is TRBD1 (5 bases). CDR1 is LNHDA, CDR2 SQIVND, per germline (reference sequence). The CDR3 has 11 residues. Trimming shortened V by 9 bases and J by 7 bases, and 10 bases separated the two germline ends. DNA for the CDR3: TGTGCCAGCGGGGGGGGACAGCCCCAGCATTTT. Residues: CASGGGQPQHF.

The CDR3 DNA follows: TGCAGCGTTGCCGGGACTAGCGGGGGTTCCATCTCCTACAATGAGCAGTTCTTC. This codes for CSVAGTSGGSISYNEQFF. V gene TRBV29-1 combines with J gene TRBJ2-1; TRBD2 matches at 14 bases. V lost 4 bases, J lost 0 bases, and 8 bases stayed unmatched. CDR1 and CDR2 from the germline V gene are SQVTM and ANQGSEA. The CDR3 is 18 residues long.

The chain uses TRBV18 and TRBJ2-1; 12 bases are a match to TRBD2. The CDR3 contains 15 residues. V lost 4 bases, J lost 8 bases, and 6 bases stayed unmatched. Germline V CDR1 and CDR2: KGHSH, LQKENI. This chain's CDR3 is CASSLRTSGVDEQFF. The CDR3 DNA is TGTGCCAGCTCACTCCGGACTAGCGGGGTCGATGAGCAGTTCTTC. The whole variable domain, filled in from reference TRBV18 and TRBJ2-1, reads NAGVMQNPRHLVRRRGQEARLRCSPMKGHSHVYWYRQLPEEGLKFMVYLQKENIIDESGMPKERFSAEFPKEGPSILRIQQVVRGDSAAYFCASSLRTSGVDEQFFGPGTRLTVL.

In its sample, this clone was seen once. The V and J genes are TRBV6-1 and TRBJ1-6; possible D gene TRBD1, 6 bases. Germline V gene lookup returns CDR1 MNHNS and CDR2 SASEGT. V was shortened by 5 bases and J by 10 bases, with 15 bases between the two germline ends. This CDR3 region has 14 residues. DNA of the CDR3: TGTGCCAGCAGTAGGTCACAGGGCGAATCACCCCTCCACTTT. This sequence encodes CASSRSQGESPLHF.

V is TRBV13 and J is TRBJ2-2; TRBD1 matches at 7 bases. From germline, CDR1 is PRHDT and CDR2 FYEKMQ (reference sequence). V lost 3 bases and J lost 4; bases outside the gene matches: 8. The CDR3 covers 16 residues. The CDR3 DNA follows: TGTGCCAGCAGCTTCGCCTTGAGGGACAGCACCGGGGAGCTGTTTTTT. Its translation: CASSFALRDSTGELFF.

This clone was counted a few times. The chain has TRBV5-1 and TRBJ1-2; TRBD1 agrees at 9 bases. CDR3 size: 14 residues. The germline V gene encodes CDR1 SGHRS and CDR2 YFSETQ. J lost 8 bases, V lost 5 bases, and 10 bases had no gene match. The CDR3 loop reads CASSPAWTGAGYTF. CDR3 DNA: TGCGCCAGCAGTCCCGCCTGGACAGGGGCGGGCTACACCTTC.

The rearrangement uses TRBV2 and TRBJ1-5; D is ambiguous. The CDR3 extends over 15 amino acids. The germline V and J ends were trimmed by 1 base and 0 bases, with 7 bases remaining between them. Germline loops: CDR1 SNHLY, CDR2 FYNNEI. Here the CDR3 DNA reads TGTGCCAGCAGTGAAGACGGGTATAGCAATCAGCCCCAGCATTTT. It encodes CASSEDGYSNQPQHF.

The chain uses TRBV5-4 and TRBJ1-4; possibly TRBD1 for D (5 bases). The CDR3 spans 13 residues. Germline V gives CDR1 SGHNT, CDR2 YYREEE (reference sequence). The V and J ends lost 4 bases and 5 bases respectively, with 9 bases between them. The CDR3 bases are TGTGCCAGCAGCCCCCGGGGGAATGAAAAACTGTTTTTT. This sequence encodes CASSPRGNEKLFF.

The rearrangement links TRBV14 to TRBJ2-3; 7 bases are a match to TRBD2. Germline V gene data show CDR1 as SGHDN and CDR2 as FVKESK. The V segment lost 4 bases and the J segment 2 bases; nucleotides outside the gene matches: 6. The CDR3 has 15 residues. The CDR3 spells CASSPRLAVTDTQYF. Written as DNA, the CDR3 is TGTGCCAGCAGCCCCCGGCTAGCGGTCACAGATACGCAGTATTTT.

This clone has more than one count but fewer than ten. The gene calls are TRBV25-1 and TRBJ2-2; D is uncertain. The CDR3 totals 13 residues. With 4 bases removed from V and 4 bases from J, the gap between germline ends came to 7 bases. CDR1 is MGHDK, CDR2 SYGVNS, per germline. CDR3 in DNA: TGTGCCAGCAGTGCCCGTTTCACCGGGGAGCTGTTTTTT. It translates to CASSARFTGELFF.

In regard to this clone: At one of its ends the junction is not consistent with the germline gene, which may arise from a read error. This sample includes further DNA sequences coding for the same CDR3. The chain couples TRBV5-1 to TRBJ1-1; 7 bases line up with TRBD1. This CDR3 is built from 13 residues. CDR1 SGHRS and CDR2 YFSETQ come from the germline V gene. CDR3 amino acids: CASRGQLNTEAFF. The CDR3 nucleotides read TGCGCCAGCAGGGGACAGCTGAACACCGAAGCTTTCTTT.

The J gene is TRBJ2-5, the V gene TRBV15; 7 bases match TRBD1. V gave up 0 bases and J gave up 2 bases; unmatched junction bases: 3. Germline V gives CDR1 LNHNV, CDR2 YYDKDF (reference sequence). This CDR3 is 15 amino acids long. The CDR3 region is CATSRDSQGQETQYF. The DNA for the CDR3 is TGTGCCACCAGCAGAGATTCACAGGGGCAAGAGACCCAGTACTTC. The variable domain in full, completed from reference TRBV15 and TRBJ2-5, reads DAMVIQNPRYQVTQFGKPVTLSCSQTLNHNVMYWYQQKSSQAPKLLFHYYDKDFNNEADTPDNFQSRRPNTSFCFLDIRSPGLGDTAMYLCATSRDSQGQETQYFGPGTRLLVL.

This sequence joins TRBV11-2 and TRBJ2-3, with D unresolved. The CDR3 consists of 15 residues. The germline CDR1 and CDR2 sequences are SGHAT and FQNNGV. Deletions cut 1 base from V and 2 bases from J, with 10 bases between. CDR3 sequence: CASSLVATPTDTQYF. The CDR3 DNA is TGTGCCAGCAGCTTAGTTGCCACTCCCACAGATACGCAGTATTTT.

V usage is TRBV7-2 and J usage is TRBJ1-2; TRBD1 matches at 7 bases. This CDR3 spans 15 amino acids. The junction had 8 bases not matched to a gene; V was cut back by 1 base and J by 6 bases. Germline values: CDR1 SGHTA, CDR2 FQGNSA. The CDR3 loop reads CASSLGRGARNGYTF. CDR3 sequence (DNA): TGTGCCAGCAGCTTAGGCAGGGGGGCCCGAAATGGCTACACCTTC.

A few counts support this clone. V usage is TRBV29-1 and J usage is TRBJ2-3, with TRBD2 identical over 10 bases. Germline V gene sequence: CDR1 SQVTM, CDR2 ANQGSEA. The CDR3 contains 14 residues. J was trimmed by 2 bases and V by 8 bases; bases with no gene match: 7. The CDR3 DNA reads TGCAGCACCCTAGCGGGGGCCTTCACAGATACGCAGTATTTT. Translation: CSTLAGAFTDTQYF.